The text below deals with one T cell receptor beta chain. This CDR3 has 18 amino acids. After removal of 3 bases from V and 2 bases from J, the junction contained 13 bases not matched to a gene. Germline CDR1 reads SGDLS; CDR2 reads YYNGEE. Here immunoSEQ multiplex PCR was the method, and the copy in TCRdb shows in-frame clones only, minus some. The sample has under 300,000 clones; nearly 90% are singletons. This record belongs to a study of blood T cell repertoires in COVID-19. Overall study context: The United States, Italy and Spain provided the acute and convalescent COVID-19 samples. In each case, the material was cDNA or gDNA derived from T cells, B-cell-depleted T cells, or PBMCs.

The chain joins TRBV9 to TRBJ2-1; 8 bases match TRBD2. Sequenced sample: peripheral blood. The sequence was obtained from a woman younger than 45 with acute or convalescent COVID-19. The CDR3 region has the DNA TGTGCCAGCAGCGGCCCCAAATGGACTAGCAATCCCTACAATGAGCAGTTCTTC. Its protein product is CASSGPKWTSNPYNEQFF.